These T cell receptor beta chains were read from a single sample in a study of T cells in pancreatic ductal adenocarcinoma. Assay: immunoSEQ multiplex PCR; the TCRdb copy retains only in-frame clones and omits some. This sample has 100,000 or so clones, with roughly 96% found just once. Sequencing used PBMCs. These receptors all come from a human donor with pancreatic ductal adenocarcinoma. CDR3s include the opening cysteine and the closing phenylalanine or tryptophan. The D gene is left open where the match is weak. Size values are once, few and many counts, or a class for expanded clones, and some rows have none.

TRBV10-3	TRBD1	TRBJ2-1	-	CAISEATGYNEQFF	TGTGCCATCAGTGAGGCGACAGGGTACAATGAGCAGTTCTTC
TRBV7-2	-	TRBJ2-7	-	CASSLDQNHEQYF	TGTGCCAGCAGCTTAGACCAGAATCACGAGCAGTACTTC
TRBV28	TRBD1	TRBJ2-7	-	CASCLRQGPNEQYF	TGTGCCAGCTGCTTAAGACAGGGACCTAACGAGCAGTACTTC
TRBV5-1	TRBD1	TRBJ1-4	few	CASSLVQGNDEKLFF	TGCGCCAGCAGCTTGGTACAGGGGAATGATGAAAAACTGTTTTTT
TRBV15	-	TRBJ2-7	-	CATSRDRGQSSYEQYF	TGTGCCACCAGCAGAGATCGCGGACAGAGCTCCTACGAGCAGTACTTC
TRBV5-1	-	TRBJ1-5	-	CASSLGANNQPQHF	TGCGCCAGCAGCTTGGGGGCAAACAATCAGCCCCAGCATTTT
TRBV28	TRBD1	TRBJ2-2	-	CASSLGTGIWNTGELFF	TGTGCCAGCAGTTTAGGGACAGGGATATGGAACACCGGGGAGCTGTTTTTT
TRBV5-4	-	TRBJ2-2	-	CASSLEPTGTGELFF	TGTGCCAGCAGCTTGGAACCTACGGGCACCGGGGAGCTGTTTTTT
TRBV18	-	TRBJ2-6	-	CASSTFDTAGANVLTF	TGTGCCAGCTCAACCTTTGACACCGCTGGGGCCAACGTCCTGACTTTC
TRBV27	TRBD1	TRBJ2-2	-	CASKQGASGELFF	TGTGCCAGCAAACAGGGGGCTTCCGGGGAGCTGTTTTTT
TRBV11-2	TRBD2	TRBJ2-1	-	CASSSLVAGAGIEQFF	TGTGCCAGCAGCTCCCTAGTAGCGGGAGCGGGGATTGAGCAGTTCTTC
TRBV29-1	-	TRBJ2-1	-	CSVEAGVTGNEQFF	TGCAGCGTTGAAGCCGGGGTGACGGGTAATGAGCAGTTCTTC
TRBV7-7	-	TRBJ2-1	-	CASSHGGEQFF	TGTGCTAGCAGCCATGGGGGGGAGCAGTTCTTC
TRBV7-3	-	TRBJ2-3	-	CASSAGQKRVTDTQYF	TGTGCCAGCAGTGCTGGCCAAAAGCGGGTCACAGATACGCAGTATTTT
TRBV7-2	TRBD1	TRBJ1-1	-	CASSGDRVGTEAFF	TGTGCCAGCAGCGGAGACAGGGTGGGCACTGAAGCTTTCTTT
TRBV28	-	TRBJ1-1	-	CASSPPTVNTEAFF	TGTGCCAGCAGTCCTCCGACAGTGAACACTGAAGCTTTCTTT
TRBV10-2	TRBD2	TRBJ2-2	-	CASMGLAGPPNTGELFF	TGCGCCTCGATGGGGCTAGCGGGGCCCCCGAACACCGGGGAGCTGTTTTTT
TRBV6-5	-	TRBJ2-7	-	CASSGQGWGFYEQYF	TGTGCCAGCAGTGGCCAGGGTTGGGGATTCTACGAGCAGTACTTC
TRBV6-6	TRBD1	TRBJ1-2	-	CASRTGTVYGYTF	TGTGCCAGCAGGACCGGGACAGTCTATGGCTACACCTTC
TRBV29-1	-	TRBJ2-6	-	CSVKDSSGANVLTF	TGCAGCGTCAAGGACAGCTCTGGGGCCAACGTCCTGACTTTC
TRBV18	-	TRBJ2-2	-	CASSVNTAANTGELFF	TGTGCCAGCTCAGTTAATACAGCAGCGAACACCGGGGAGCTGTTTTTT
TRBV5-3	TRBD1	TRBJ2-1	-	CARSPIGDRNNEQFF	TGTGCCAGAAGCCCTATCGGGGACAGGAACAATGAGCAGTTCTTC
TRBV4-1	-	TRBJ2-7	-	CASSQAGVSVEQYF	TGCGCCAGCAGCCAAGCAGGGGTCTCGGTCGAGCAGTACTTC
TRBV7-2	-	TRBJ2-7	-	CASSLPNARGSYEQYF	TGTGCCAGCAGCTTACCAAATGCCAGGGGTTCTTACGAGCAGTACTTC
TRBV7-2	TRBD1	TRBJ2-7	-	CASRGQRYEQYF	TGTGCCAGCAGGGGACAGCGGTACGAGCAGTACTTC
TRBV20-1	-	TRBJ1-2	-	CSANVGYGYTF	TGCAGTGCTAACGTCGGCTATGGCTACACCTTC
TRBV18	TRBD1	TRBJ2-1	-	CASSQSSSGGNEQFF	TGTGCCAGCTCACAATCTTCCTCAGGGGGCAATGAGCAGTTCTTC
TRBV30	-	TRBJ2-4	-	CAWSRGLAKNIQYF	TGTGCCTGGAGTCGGGGACTAGCCAAAAACATTCAGTACTTC
TRBV30	-	TRBJ2-6	-	CAAREAGANVLTF	TGTGCCGCCAGGGAAGCTGGGGCCAACGTCCTGACTTTC
TRBV7-9	-	TRBJ2-7	-	CASSSLGDYEQYF	TGTGCCAGCAGCTCCTTAGGGGACTACGAGCAGTACTTC
TRBV20-1	-	TRBJ1-1	-	CSEDGGTEAFF	TGCAGTGAAGACGGAGGAACTGAAGCTTTCTTT
TRBV11-2	TRBD2	TRBJ2-1	once	CASSLLLAGGLNEQFF	TGTGCCAGCAGCCTACTACTAGCGGGAGGGCTTAATGAGCAGTTCTTC
TRBV28	TRBD2	TRBJ2-7	-	CASKSRGEAYAYEQYF	TGTGCCAGCAAAAGCCGGGGGGAGGCCTACGCCTACGAGCAGTACTTC
TRBV20-1	TRBD1	TRBJ2-3	-	CSARQGDTQYF	TGCAGTGCAAGACAGGGGGATACGCAGTATTTT
TRBV5-4	TRBD2	TRBJ2-7	-	CASSLRTSGSYEQYF	TGTGCCAGCAGCTTAAGGACTAGCGGTTCCTACGAGCAGTACTTC
TRBV6-1	TRBD2	TRBJ2-7	-	CASGFGRGYEQYF	TGTGCCAGCGGGTTTGGGAGGGGTTACGAGCAGTACTTC
TRBV18	-	TRBJ1-1	-	CASSREGVNTEAFF	TGTGCCAGCTCGCGGGAGGGAGTGAACACTGAAGCTTTCTTT
TRBV2	-	TRBJ2-7	-	CASRGEGHEQYF	TGTGCCAGCAGGGGAGAGGGCCACGAGCAGTACTTC
TRBV7-8	TRBD2	TRBJ2-2	-	CASSPITMAGVDTGELFF	TGTGCCAGCAGCCCAATAACTATGGCGGGAGTTGACACCGGGGAGCTGTTTTTT
TRBV6-1	-	TRBJ2-6	-	CASSGTGQTSGANVLTF	TGTGCCAGCAGTGGGACCGGACAAACCTCTGGGGCCAACGTCCTGACTTTC
TRBV28	-	TRBJ2-7	-	CASSPVLSSYEQYF	TGTGCCAGCAGCCCAGTACTAAGCTCCTACGAGCAGTACTTC
TRBV18	-	TRBJ2-7	-	CASSPSRTNLEQYF	TGTGCCAGCTCCCCTTCAAGGACAAACCTGGAGCAGTACTTC
TRBV5-1	-	TRBJ1-1	many	CASSFRGNTEAFF	TGCGCCAGCAGCTTCCGGGGGAACACTGAAGCTTTCTTT
TRBV5-1	-	TRBJ2-7	once	CASSLLGTDAYEQYF	TGCGCCAGCAGCTTACTTGGGACTGACGCCTACGAGCAGTACTTC
TRBV7-2	TRBD1	TRBJ2-5	once	CASSLRTGKEETQYF	TGTGCCAGCAGCCTCCGGACAGGGAAGGAAGAGACCCAGTACTTC
TRBV4-2	TRBD2	TRBJ2-5	-	CASSQDRNSGSWSQYF	TGTGCCAGCAGCCAAGATAGGAATAGCGGGAGTTGGAGCCAGTACTTC
TRBV2	-	TRBJ2-7	-	CASTGLLEYEQYF	TGTGCCAGCACGGGACTCCTTGAGTACGAGCAGTACTTC
TRBV23-1	-	TRBJ1-4	-	CASSQSVGQPGGGKNEKLFF	TGCGCCAGCAGTCAATCGGTAGGGCAACCTGGCGGCGGGAAGAATGAAAAACTGTTTTTT
TRBV5-1	TRBD1	TRBJ2-7	-	CASSLDRASYEQYF	TGCGCCAGCAGCCTGGACAGGGCTTCCTACGAGCAGTACTTC
TRBV28	-	TRBJ1-5	-	CASRPGTAGDQPQHF	TGTGCCAGCAGACCAGGAACGGCCGGGGATCAGCCCCAGCATTTT
TRBV7-8	-	TRBJ2-2	once	CASSPLTGNTGELFF	TGTGCCAGCAGCCCTTTGACAGGGAACACCGGGGAGCTGTTTTTT
TRBV2	TRBD2	TRBJ2-1	-	CASSVLAGVGNEQFF	TGTGCCAGCAGTGTGCTAGCGGGAGTAGGTAATGAGCAGTTCTTC
TRBV5-4	TRBD1	TRBJ2-7	-	CASSPGQGIYEQYF	TGTGCCAGCAGCCCAGGACAGGGGATTTACGAGCAGTACTTC
TRBV20-1	-	TRBJ2-3	-	CSARTSNTQYF	TGCAGTGCTAGAACTAGTAATACGCAGTATTTT
TRBV28	-	TRBJ2-3	-	CASSSRSPSTDTQYF	TGTGCCAGCAGTTCTAGGAGCCCTAGCACAGATACGCAGTATTTT